This T cell receptor beta chain appears in the sequencing data of a study of cytomegalovirus exposure and HLA in healthy donors. Primers included in the PCR were 60 Vbeta and 13 Jbeta primers. Produced via immunoSEQ multiplex PCR; TCRdb's table is partial and in-frame only. Of approximately 100,000 clones listed, 74% are singletons. V trimming: 2 bases; J trimming: 5 bases; junction bases outside the gene matches: 0. Per germline, CDR1 SGHTA and CDR2 FQGTGA. The CDR3 totals 15 residues. The TCR originated in a man in his fifties in good health and CMV-seropositive. The chain uses TRBV7-3 and TRBJ2-5; 15 nucleotides match TRBD2. Source material: PBMCs. The CDR3 nucleotides read TGTGCCAGCAGCTTAGGGACTAGCGGGGGGGAGACCCAGTACTTC. Amino acid sequence: CASSLGTSGGETQYF.